One sample yielded the 30 T cell receptor beta chains listed below, sequenced in a study of vaccination effects on CD4 cells after COVID-19. No antigen has been identified for these receptors. Culture proceeded for approximately 10 days, and CD4+ T cells were then isolated. TCRdb keeps only in-frame clones here, not all; method: immunoSEQ multiplex PCR. The sample lists around 30,000 clones; about 71% were seen once. The sequencing here drew on CD4+ T cells from PBMCs cultured without peptide, taken before COVID-19 vaccination. The receptors originated from a human donor who received a COVID-19 vaccine.

The rearrangement joins TRBV2 to TRBJ1-1, with D hard to call. This CDR3 has 14 residues. Germline V gene data show CDR1 as SNHLY and CDR2 as FYNNEI. Trimming shortened V by 6 bases and J by 5 bases, and 16 bases separated the two germline ends. CDR3 DNA: TGTGCCAGCAGGGGTACGCGGGGTTTAACTGAAGCTTTCTTT. Translation gives CASRGTRGLTEAFF.

This clone was seen a handful of times. This chain connects TRBV5-1 to TRBJ2-5, with D perhaps matching TRBD2 (5 bases). The length of the CDR3 is 14 residues. Germline V lookup: CDR1 SGHRS, CDR2 YFSETQ. Trimming removed 3 bases at V and 5 bases at J, with 14 bases between. The CDR3 coding sequence is TGCGCCAGCAGCTCCACCAGCGGCGGGGAGACCCAGTACTTC. Translating gives CASSSTSGGETQYF.

The chain has TRBV3-1 (or the pseudogene TRBV3-2) and TRBJ2-7; 8 bases align to TRBD1. V was pared by 7 bases and J by 5 bases, with 7 bases of the junction left unmatched. The germline gives CDR1 LGHDT, CDR2 YNNKEL (reference sequence). This CDR3 comprises 13 residues. CDR3 sequence (DNA): TGTGCCAGCACCCGACAGGGGACCCACGAGCAGTACTTC. It specifies CASTRQGTHEQYF.

J is TRBJ2-7 and V is TRBV7-2; 8 bases fit TRBD2. The CDR3 consists of 15 residues. With 5 bases clipped from V and 1 base from J, the junction kept 7 bases outside the gene matches. Germline V gives CDR1 SGHTA, CDR2 FQGNSA. The CDR3 nucleotides are TGTGCCAGCAGCCGCAGCGGGAGCCTGTCCTACGAGCAGTACTTC. It translates to CASSRSGSLSYEQYF.

This rearrangement joins TRBV7-8 to TRBJ2-5; tentative D call: TRBD2 (5 bases). Germline V gives CDR1 SGHVS, CDR2 FQNEAQ. The CDR3 has 13 amino acids. V gave up 1 base and J gave up 5 bases, with 8 bases separating them. The CDR3 DNA follows: TGTGCCAGCAGCTTAGATTGGGAGGAGACCCAGTACTTC. It codes for CASSLDWEETQYF. Based on the CDR3 plus reference TRBV7-8 and TRBJ2-5, the full variable domain is GAGVSQSPRYKVAKRGQDVALRCDPISGHVSLFWYQQALGQGPEFLTYFQNEAQLDKSGLPSDRFFAERPEGSVSTLKIQRTQQEDSAVYLCASSLDWEETQYFGPGTRLLVL.

The chain is built from TRBV11-2 and TRBJ1-3; D not certain. Germline V CDR1 and CDR2: SGHAT, FQNNGV. The CDR3 has 15 residues. V was clipped by 3 bases and J by 2 bases, with 11 bases between them. The CDR3 sequence is CASSFSQSPGNTIYF. The CDR3 DNA is TGTGCCAGCAGCTTCAGCCAAAGCCCTGGAAACACCATATATTTT.

The V gene is TRBV19, the J gene TRBJ2-1; D is uncertain. The CDR3 runs to 16 residues. V gave up 4 bases and J gave up 2 bases, with 15 bases separating them. CDR1 and CDR2 from the germline V gene are LNHDA and SQIVND (reference sequence). As DNA, the CDR3 is TGTGCCAGTAGTAAGGCAGGCTCGAGAGCCTACAATGAGCAGTTCTTC. Residues: CASSKAGSRAYNEQFF.

Here the CDR3 reads CASSERGDQPQHF. For the CDR3, the DNA is TGTGCCAGTTCTGAGAGGGGGGATCAGCCCCAGCATTTT. The V and J genes are TRBV19 and TRBJ1-5; maybe TRBD1 (6 bases). Trimming stripped 8 bases from V and 5 bases from J, with 13 bases between. The CDR3 extends over 13 amino acids. The germline V gene has CDR1 LNHDA and CDR2 SQIVND (reference sequence).

The chain carries TRBV7-8 and TRBJ2-7; no firm D call. The CDR3 sequence is 12 residues long. V was cut by 5 bases and J by 4 bases, with 9 bases left in between. CDR1 SGHVS and CDR2 FQNEAQ come from the germline V gene. For the CDR3, the DNA is TGTGCCAGCAGCCCTATTCTTTACGAGCAGTACTTC. Translation: CASSPILYEQYF.

J is TRBJ2-5 and V is TRBV10-3; TRBD2 matches 9 bases. There are 14 residues in the CDR3. Germline loops: CDR1 ENHRY, CDR2 SYGVKD. After removal of 8 bases from V and 1 base from J, the junction contained 5 bases not matched to a gene. The CDR3 region is CAIRAGGTQETQYF. For the CDR3, the DNA is TGTGCCATCCGGGCGGGAGGGACCCAAGAGACCCAGTACTTC.

V gene TRBV4-1 combines with J gene TRBJ2-5; TRBD2 matches 9 bases. V lost 3 bases to trimming and J lost 9 bases; unmatched junction nucleotides: 5. Germline assignment: CDR1 MGHRA and CDR2 YSYEKL. This CDR3 has 13 amino acids. The CDR3 loop is CASSHRTSESQYF. DNA for the CDR3: TGCGCCAGCAGCCATCGGACTAGCGAGTCCCAGTACTTC.

V and J are TRBV10-1 and TRBJ2-2; D not resolved. The V end was cut by 5 bases, the J end by 7 bases, with 11 bases between. CDR3 size: 13 residues. Germline CDR1 is WNHNN and CDR2 is SYGVQD (reference sequence). The CDR3 reads CASSQQLNGELFF. CDR3 in DNA: TGCGCCAGCAGTCAGCAGCTCAACGGGGAGCTGTTTTTT.

The rearrangement uses TRBV9 and TRBJ1-2; D gene uncertain. The V gene lost 4 bases and the J gene lost 2 bases, with 12 bases spanning the gap. In germline, CDR1 is SGDLS, CDR2 YYNGEE. This CDR3 comprises 14 residues. DNA of the CDR3: TGTGCCAGCAGCCCGCGGACGGGGAACTATGGCTACACCTTC. This sequence encodes CASSPRTGNYGYTF.

The chain combines TRBV29-1 with TRBJ2-7; 14 nucleotides match TRBD2. Looked up from germline, CDR1 is SQVTM and CDR2 is ANQGSEA. The CDR3 covers 13 residues. V trimming: 7 bases; J trimming: 6 bases; junction bases outside the gene matches: 5. This chain's CDR3 is CSAQGLAGGEQYF. CDR3 DNA: TGCAGCGCCCAAGGACTAGCGGGAGGCGAGCAGTACTTC.

The table lists this clone with a few counts. V usage is TRBV10-1 and J usage is TRBJ2-5; D is unresolved. Trimming took off 3 bases at V and 1 base at J, with 6 bases between the two ends. CDR1 and CDR2 from the germline V gene are WNHNN and SYGVQD (reference sequence). CDR3 length: 13 amino acids. The CDR3 reads CASSEQIQETQYF. CDR3 DNA: TGCGCCAGCAGTGAACAGATCCAAGAGACCCAGTACTTC.

The table lists this clone with a few counts. V is TRBV9 and J is TRBJ1-2; D not resolved. Germline lookup yields CDR1 SGDLS and CDR2 YYNGEE. The length of the CDR3 is 14 residues. Trimming took 0 bases from V and 3 from J, leaving 9 bases between them. Here the CDR3 DNA reads TGTGCCAGCAGCGTAGAGGCGGCCCACTATGGCTACACCTTC. Protein sequence: CASSVEAAHYGYTF.

The genes are TRBV7-2 and TRBJ1-3; D perhaps matches TRBD1 (6 bases). Germline CDR1 reads SGHTA; CDR2 reads FQGNSA. This CDR3 comprises 15 residues. Trimming cost V 4 bases and J 4 bases, with 14 bases left between them. CDR3 amino acids: CASSSDSRQGNTIYF. CDR3 DNA sequence: TGTGCCAGCAGCTCGGACAGTCGCCAGGGAAACACCATATATTTT.

The V and J genes are TRBV7-9 and TRBJ2-5, with D uncertain. This CDR3 has 12 residues. The V end lost 3 bases, the J end lost 4 bases, and 6 bases lay between the germline ends. Germline CDR1 and CDR2: SEHNR and FQNEAQ (reference sequence). Here the CDR3 reads CASSFSGETQYF. The DNA of the CDR3 is TGTGCCAGCAGCTTCTCCGGAGAGACCCAGTACTTC.

The rearrangement uses TRBV9 and TRBJ1-2, with D maybe TRBD1 (5 bases). V gave up 3 bases and J gave up 8 bases, with 20 bases separating them. The germline gives CDR1 SGDLS, CDR2 YYNGEE. The CDR3 is made up of 15 amino acids. In nucleotides, the CDR3 is TGTGCCAGCAGCGCACCTTCCAGGGTGTATCGGGGCTACACCTTC. Translating gives CASSAPSRVYRGYTF.

By sample fraction, this clone is medium-sized (0.01 to 0.1%). CDR3 residues: CASSYSTGAQGNQPQHF. In DNA, the CDR3 is TGTGCCAGCAGTTACTCGACTGGGGCACAGGGGAATCAGCCCCAGCATTTT. The V call is TRBV6-2 or TRBV6-3, the J call TRBJ1-5, with TRBD1 identical over 7 bases. CDR1 is MNHEY, CDR2 SVGEGT, per germline. The CDR3 runs to 17 residues. The ends lost 0 bases at V and 4 bases at J; junction bases unmatched: 9.

This sequence joins TRBV14 and TRBJ2-5, with 9 bases fitting TRBD1. V shed 1 base and J 4 bases; nucleotides not matched to a gene: 4. The CDR3 runs 15 residues. Germline V lookup: CDR1 SGHDN, CDR2 FVKESK. The CDR3 DNA follows: TGTGCCAGCAGCCAAGGGGGACAGGGAGGAGAGACCCAGTACTTC. Protein sequence: CASSQGGQGGETQYF.

The genes are TRBV6-1 and TRBJ1-5; a possible D gene is TRBD1 (5 bases). Deletions cut 3 bases from V and 5 bases from J, with 14 bases between. The CDR3 has 15 amino acids. Germline values: CDR1 MNHNS, CDR2 SASEGT. The CDR3 coding sequence is TGTGCCAGCAGTGAGGTCAGGGCTTGGTATCAGCCCCAGCATTTT. It encodes CASSEVRAWYQPQHF.

The chain recombines TRBV6-1 with TRBJ1-4, with unresolved D. The CDR3 totals 16 residues. The germline V gene has CDR1 MNHNS and CDR2 SASEGT. With 4 bases removed from V and 0 bases from J, the gap between germline ends came to 12 bases. The CDR3 loop reads CASSGQIQATNEKLFF. CDR3 bases: TGTGCCAGCAGTGGCCAAATCCAGGCAACTAATGAAAAACTGTTTTTT.

V gene TRBV27 combines with J gene TRBJ2-7; 9 bases match TRBD1. CDR1 and CDR2 from the germline V gene are MNHEY and SMNVEV (reference sequence). The CDR3 extends over 15 amino acids. The junction had 11 bases not matched to a gene; V was cut back by 4 bases and J by 7 bases. This CDR3 reads CASSYNPGQGGEQYF. The CDR3 DNA reads as TGTGCCAGCAGTTATAACCCGGGACAGGGTGGGGAGCAGTACTTC.

The J gene is TRBJ2-5, the V gene TRBV5-6; D not certain. There are 13 residues in the CDR3. The V end was cut by 0 bases, the J end by 7 bases, with 10 bases between. CDR1 and CDR2 (germline): SGHDT, YYEEEE. Here the CDR3 DNA reads TGTGCCAGCAGCTTGGCGGCCCATGGGACCCAGTACTTC. It codes for CASSLAAHGTQYF.

This sequence joins TRBV19 and TRBJ2-2, with 11 bases that match TRBD1. Trimming at V came to 5 bases and at J to 6 bases, leaving 5 bases not matched to a gene. Germline loops: CDR1 LNHDA, CDR2 SQIVND (reference sequence). The CDR3 contains 15 residues. The CDR3 loop reads CASSLRDRGSGELFF. CDR3 coding DNA: TGTGCCAGTAGTCTCCGGGACAGGGGGTCCGGGGAGCTGTTTTTT.

V and J are TRBV4-1 and TRBJ1-5, with D possibly being TRBD1 (6 bases). Germline V gene sequence: CDR1 MGHRA, CDR2 YSYEKL. This CDR3 has 16 residues. Trimming shortened V by 0 bases and J by 6 bases, and 15 bases separated the two germline ends. The DNA for the CDR3 is TGCGCCAGCAGCCAAGACCTCCCAGGGGTAGGTCAGCCCCAGCATTTT. Translation gives CASSQDLPGVGQPQHF.

In its sample, this clone was seen once. V gene TRBV19 combines with J gene TRBJ1-2, with TRBD1 identical over 8 bases. J was trimmed by 7 bases and V by 6 bases; bases with no gene match: 7. CDR3 length: 13 amino acids. The germline V gene encodes CDR1 LNHDA and CDR2 SQIVND (reference sequence). The CDR3, as DNA: TGTGCCAGTAGGTCAGGACAGGGCAGTGGCTACACCTTC. Translation gives CASRSGQGSGYTF.

This chain joins TRBV3-1 (or the pseudogene TRBV3-2) and TRBJ1-1, with D perhaps matching TRBD1 (6 bases). The CDR3 is made up of 14 amino acids. Looked up from germline, CDR1 is LGHDT and CDR2 is YNNKEL (reference sequence). V dropped 5 bases and J dropped 1 base, with 11 bases sitting between them. CDR3 region: CASSTRQENTEAFF. In DNA form, the CDR3 reads TGTGCCAGCAGCACCAGACAGGAGAACACTGAAGCTTTCTTT.

The chain links TRBV10-1 to TRBJ1-3; 9 bases map to TRBD1. This CDR3 spans 16 amino acids. Losses at the gene ends were 0 bases for V and 8 bases for J; bases not matched to a gene: 8. Germline V CDR1 and CDR2: WNHNN, SYGVQD (reference sequence). CDR3 bases: TGCGCCAGCAGTGAGTCAACCGGGACAGGGAGGCACACCATATATTTT. This encodes CASSESTGTGRHTIYF.